One and the same sample provided the 18 T cell receptor beta chains below, sequenced in a study of vaccination and CD4 T cells after COVID-19. Their antigens remain unidentified. Treatment reported: approximately nine-day PBMC culture with coronavirus spike peptide pools or control peptides (ViraFEST assay). Sequenced with the Oncomine TCR Beta short-read assay was DNA taken from cultured CD4+ T cells. MiXCR, run by TCRdb on the PCR reads, gives a single entry per CDR3 protein. The table has about 24,000 distinct CDR3 sequences, approximately 59% seen once. Sequenced here: CD4+ T cells from blood, cultured in vitro, sampled after SARS-CoV-2 vaccination. The receptors here all came from a human donor who received a COVID-19 vaccine.

The chain combines TRBV7-2 with TRBJ2-2; D ambiguous. The length of the CDR3 is 13 residues. Trimming cost V 5 bases and J 7 bases, with 11 bases left between them. Germline V gene lookup returns CDR1 SGHTA and CDR2 FQGNSA. The CDR3 DNA reads as TGTGCCAGCAGCCCCTTCTCGGGCGGGGAGCTGTTTTTT. It yields the protein CASSPFSGGELFF.

This clonotype was counted a few times. This chain links TRBV6-1 with TRBJ2-2; 8 positions match TRBD2. V lost 5 bases to trimming and J lost 5 bases; unmatched junction nucleotides: 7. Germline assignment: CDR1 MNHNS and CDR2 SASEGT. The CDR3 spans 15 residues. The CDR3 loop reads CASSRARGGTGELFF. The CDR3 coding sequence is TGTGCCAGCAGTAGGGCACGGGGGGGAACCGGGGAGCTGTTTTTT.

This chain links TRBV7-9 with TRBJ1-3; TRBD1 agrees at 8 bases. Germline CDR1 is SEHNR and CDR2 is FQNEAQ (reference sequence). The CDR3 extends over 18 amino acids. The V and J ends lost 3 bases and 0 bases, in that order; junction bases with no gene match: 10. The CDR3 DNA reads TGTGCCAGCAGCTTGAAACGACAGGGGATAAACTCTGGAAACACCATATATTTT. This gives the protein CASSLKRQGINSGNTIYF.

On this clonotype: Sequence at one end of the junction differs from germline and may be a read error. V usage is TRBV6-1 and J usage is TRBJ2-1; 7 bases line up with TRBD2. Germline-derived CDR1 and CDR2 are MNHNS and SASEGT. The CDR3 runs 13 residues. The CDR3, as DNA: TGTGCCAGCAGTGGTTGGACTAGTGGGATTGGTAGCTTC. Protein product: CASSGWTSGIGSF.

The J gene is TRBJ1-1, the V gene TRBV6-1; TRBD1 aligns across 10 bases. V lost 3 bases to trimming and J lost 4 bases; unmatched junction nucleotides: 8. CDR3 size: 16 residues. The germline CDR1 and CDR2 sequences are MNHNS and SASEGT. The CDR3 loop reads CASSETGGALSTEAFF. In DNA, the CDR3 is TGTGCCAGCAGTGAGACAGGGGGCGCTTTATCCACTGAAGCTTTCTTT.

The rearrangement joins TRBV2 to TRBJ1-2; maybe TRBD1 (6 bases). The CDR3 is made up of 16 amino acids. Trimming left V 2 bases short and J 2 bases short, with 15 bases between. CDR1 is SNHLY and CDR2 is FYNNEI in the germline V gene. CDR3 DNA: TGTGCCAGCAGTGAAACGGAGGGGGTCCTCAACTATGGCTACACCTTC. This sequence encodes CASSETEGVLNYGYTF.

This clonotype was counted between two and nine times. The V and J genes are TRBV6-4 and TRBJ1-2, with D maybe TRBD1 (5 bases). This CDR3 region has 13 residues. Germline CDR1 MRHNA, CDR2 SNTAGT. Trimming shortened V by 3 bases and J by 3 bases, and 8 bases separated the two germline ends. The CDR3 DNA reads TGTGCCAGCAGTGAGTCGGGGGACTATGGCTACACCTTC. Protein sequence: CASSESGDYGYTF.

The chain has TRBV6-1 and TRBJ2-7, with TRBD1 matching 8 bases. The CDR3 spans 14 residues. J was trimmed by 3 bases and V by 0 bases; bases with no gene match: 1. The germline gives CDR1 MNHNS, CDR2 SASEGT. The CDR3 loop reads CASSEAGQGYEQYF. The CDR3 DNA reads as TGTGCCAGCAGTGAAGCTGGACAGGGCTACGAGCAGTACTTC.

V is TRBV4-1 and J is TRBJ2-1, with 12 nucleotides matching TRBD2. Per the germline V gene, CDR1 is MGHRA and CDR2 is YSYEKL. The CDR3 has 14 amino acids. J gave up 13 bases and V 3 bases, and 7 bases lay outside the gene matches. CDR3 coding DNA: TGCGCCAGCAGCCAGCTACTAGCGGGGGGAGCACAGTTCTTC. Its protein is CASSQLLAGGAQFF.

The genes are TRBV15 and TRBJ2-3; possibly TRBD1 or TRBD2 for D (6 bases each). V gave up 0 bases and J gave up 2 bases, with 12 bases separating them. CDR3 length: 16 residues. CDR1 and CDR2 from the germline V gene are LNHNV and YYDKDF (reference sequence). The CDR3: CATSRDLGGITDTQYF. In nucleotides, the CDR3 is TGTGCCACCAGCAGAGATCTAGGGGGGATCACAGATACGCAGTATTTT.

The genes are TRBV12-3 or TRBV12-4 and TRBJ2-3; the match to TRBD1 covers 9 bases. This CDR3 has 14 amino acids. The trim removed 1 base at V and 6 bases at J, leaving 2 bases unmatched. The CDR3 loop reads CASSLGQGVDTQYF. The CDR3 region has the DNA TGTGCCAGCAGTTTAGGACAGGGGGTGGATACGCAGTATTTT.

This clonotype has a handful of counts. V is TRBV7-2 and J is TRBJ1-3; tentative D call: TRBD1 (5 bases). Germline lookup yields CDR1 SGHTA and CDR2 FQGNSA. The CDR3 loop spans 15 amino acids. V gave up 5 bases and J gave up 8 bases, with 19 bases separating them. The CDR3 here is CASSAGHPSVDTIYF. The CDR3 DNA reads TGTGCCAGCAGCGCCGGACATCCTTCGGTGGACACCATATATTTT. The entire variable domain, with the rest obtained from reference TRBV7-2 and TRBJ1-3, is as follows: GAGVSQSPSNKVTEKGKDVELRCDPISGHTALYWYRQSLGQGLEFLIYFQGNSAPDKSGLPSDRFSAERTGGSVSTLTIQRTQQEDSAVYLCASSAGHPSVDTIYFGEGSWLTVV.

CDR3 bases: TGTGCCACCAGTGGTCAGGGCAATCAGCCCCAGCATTTT. This gives the protein CATSGQGNQPQHF. The chain uses TRBV24-1 and TRBJ1-5; D gene unclear. The length of the CDR3 is 13 residues. The V and J ends lost 5 bases and 2 bases respectively, with 6 bases between them. Per the germline V gene, CDR1 is KGHDR and CDR2 is SFDVKD.

As concerns this clonotype: Sequence at one end of the junction differs from germline and may be a read error. The rearrangement joins TRBV7-9 to TRBJ1-6, with 8 bases lining up with TRBD1. Germline V gene lookup returns CDR1 SEHNR and CDR2 FQNEAQ (reference sequence). The CDR3 is made up of 17 amino acids. The DNA for the CDR3 is TGTGCCAGGAGCTTAGTAGGTCGGACAGGGTTTTATTCACCCCTCCACTTT. Residues: CARSLVGRTGFYSPLHF. The full variable domain, completed using reference TRBV7-9 and TRBJ1-6, is DTGVSQNPRHKITKRGQNVTFRCDPISEHNRLYWYRQTLGQGPEFLTYFQNEAQLEKSRLLSDRFSAERPKGSFSTLEIQRTEQGDSAMYLCARSLVGRTGFYSPLHFGNGTRLTVT.

This clonotype was counted a few times. This rearrangement joins TRBV19 to TRBJ1-6; D is perhaps TRBD1 (6 bases). The CDR3 extends over 14 amino acids. V lost 2 bases and J 10 bases, leaving 12 bases between the germline ends. Germline V gene sequence: CDR1 LNHDA, CDR2 SQIVND (reference sequence). The CDR3 nucleotides read TGTGCCAGTAGTATAAGAGGGGGGCTCTCACCCCTCCACTTT. Protein product: CASSIRGGLSPLHF.

The chain has TRBV5-4 and TRBJ2-2; D is possibly TRBD2 (5 bases). Trimming cost V 3 bases and J 1 base, with 10 bases left between them. CDR1 and CDR2 (germline): SGHNT, YYREEE (reference sequence). This CDR3 contains 15 residues. The CDR3 is CASSSRRGNTGELFF. As DNA, the CDR3 is TGTGCCAGCAGCTCCCGTCGGGGGAACACCGGGGAGCTGTTTTTT.

This clonotype occurred a few times. The CDR3 DNA sequence: TGTGCCAGCAGTGAACGGGGAAACCGACCAAACTATGGCTACACCTTC. Protein sequence: CASSERGNRPNYGYTF. This chain connects TRBV2 to TRBJ1-2; the D is unclear. This CDR3 comprises 16 residues. V lost 2 bases, J lost 2 bases, and 15 bases lay in between. Germline V gene data show CDR1 as SNHLY and CDR2 as FYNNEI.

The V call is TRBV9, the J call TRBJ1-5; D remains unclear. V was cut by 5 bases and J by 5 bases, with 14 bases left in between. Germline values: CDR1 SGDLS, CDR2 YYNGEE. The CDR3 contains 14 residues. CDR3 amino acids: CASSVRGWDQPQHF. The CDR3 DNA is TGTGCCAGCAGTGTTCGAGGGTGGGATCAGCCCCAGCATTTT.